Each of the 10 T cell receptor beta chains below was sequenced from the same sample in a study of cytomegalovirus exposure and HLA in healthy donors. The repertoire was sequenced with immunoSEQ multiplex PCR; TCRdb's copy has only in-frame clones and lacks some. The top ten hold approximately 1% of the sample, which has approximately 100,000 clones, approximately 94% seen once. The specimen was PBMCs. These receptors all come from a woman aged 30 to 39 in good health and CMV-seropositive.

The chain employs TRBV6-6 and TRBJ2-5, with D possibly matching TRBD1 (5 bases). V gave up 1 base and J gave up 5 bases, with 11 bases separating them. The CDR3 loop spans 14 amino acids. CDR1 and CDR2 (germline): MNHNY, SVGAGI (reference sequence). CDR3 DNA sequence: TGTGCCAGCAGTTACTACCCAGGGTCGGAGACCCAGTACTTC. Its translation is CASSYYPGSETQYF.

The V gene is TRBV5-1, the J gene TRBJ2-1, with 10 bases identical to TRBD1. Germline-derived CDR1 and CDR2 are SGHRS and YFSETQ. This CDR3 has 16 amino acids. V was clipped by 0 bases and J by 4 bases; unmatched bases: 4. The CDR3 sequence is CASSLGGTGAYNEQFF. CDR3 sequence (DNA): TGCGCCAGCAGCTTGGGCGGGACAGGGGCTTACAATGAGCAGTTCTTC.

J is TRBJ1-4 and V is TRBV28; TRBD1 matches at 11 bases. Germline loops: CDR1 MDHEN, CDR2 SYDVKM. After removal of 5 bases from V and 6 bases from J, the junction contained 5 bases not matched to a gene. The length of the CDR3 is 15 residues. The CDR3 here is CASSNPGQGDEKLFF. DNA of the CDR3: TGTGCCAGCAGTAACCCGGGACAGGGGGATGAAAAACTGTTTTTT.

The chain couples TRBV14 to TRBJ1-5, with D uncertain. CDR1 and CDR2 from the germline V gene are SGHDN and FVKESK. Trimming shortened V by 2 bases and J by 4 bases, and 6 bases separated the two germline ends. CDR3 size: 13 residues. The CDR3 sequence: CASSQSRNQPQHF. The DNA of the CDR3 is TGTGCCAGCAGCCAATCTAGGAATCAGCCCCAGCATTTT.

This clone came up once. The chain recombines TRBV25-1 with TRBJ2-7, with 7 bases lining up with TRBD2. Germline V gene data show CDR1 as MGHDK and CDR2 as SYGVNS. The ends lost 10 bases at V and 8 bases at J; junction bases unmatched: 14. There are 13 residues in the CDR3. CDR3 residues: CATSFAGVFQQYF. The CDR3 DNA is TGTGCCACCTCCTTCGCGGGAGTGTTCCAGCAGTACTTC.

This rearrangement joins TRBV5-5 to TRBJ2-7, with 11 bases lining up with TRBD2. This CDR3 spans 13 amino acids. The germline gives CDR1 SGHKS, CDR2 YYEKEE (reference sequence). J was trimmed by 0 bases and V by 7 bases; bases with no gene match: 0. CDR3 coding DNA: TGTGCCAGCGGACTAGCGGGCTCCTACGAGCAGTACTTC. Translated, it gives CASGLAGSYEQYF.

This chain connects TRBV28 to TRBJ1-2; D gene ambiguous. The CDR3 contains 12 residues. CDR1 is MDHEN, CDR2 SYDVKM, per germline. V was clipped by 8 bases and J by 5 bases, with 12 bases between them. This CDR3 reads CASVLGGYGYTF. The CDR3 region has the DNA TGTGCCAGCGTCCTCGGCGGTTATGGCTACACCTTC.

The chain employs TRBV6-5 and TRBJ2-3, with D possibly being TRBD1 (5 bases). Germline CDR1 reads MNHEY; CDR2 reads SVGAGI. The CDR3 totals 16 residues. The germline V and J ends were trimmed by 0 bases and 7 bases, with 17 bases remaining between them. DNA for the CDR3: TGTGCCAGCAGTTACTCTGCAGGGATGGGGTCAAATACGCAGTATTTT. Protein sequence: CASSYSAGMGSNTQYF.

The chain recombines TRBV5-6 with TRBJ2-1; possible D gene TRBD2, 6 bases. The CDR3 loop spans 17 amino acids. Per germline, CDR1 SGHDT and CDR2 YYEEEE. Trimming removed 3 bases from V and 0 bases from J, with 16 bases in between. This chain's CDR3 is CASSSEGGIGSYNEQFF. The CDR3 DNA is TGTGCCAGCAGCTCCGAGGGAGGCATTGGCTCCTACAATGAGCAGTTCTTC.

CDR3 protein: CASSADRGRTPSLEQYF. As DNA, the CDR3 is TGTGCCAGCAGCGCAGACAGGGGGCGCACCCCTTCCCTCGAGCAGTACTTC. This chain links TRBV7-2 with TRBJ2-7; 10 bases are shared with TRBD1. V lost 5 bases and J lost 6; bases outside the gene matches: 16. This CDR3 region has 17 residues. CDR1 and CDR2 from the germline V gene are SGHTA and FQGNSA.